This T cell receptor (beta chain) was retrieved from a study of neurological immune-mediated disorders. 5'RACE generated cDNA with 10-nucleotide random UMIs. Each CDR3 protein gets one entry after TCRdb re-called the 5' RACE reads with MiXCR. The table shows about 36,000 distinct CDR3 sequences, with 10% occurring only once. CDR1 is GTSNPN, CDR2 SVGIG, per germline (reference sequence). V lost 8 bases to trimming and J lost 0 bases; unmatched junction nucleotides: 5. The CDR3 runs 13 residues. This clonotype showed up many times. This receptor was identified in a woman in her thirties with HTLV-1-associated myelopathy (HAM/TSP). V and J are TRBV30 and TRBJ2-3, with 7 nucleotides matching TRBD2. The sample was PBMCs. The CDR3: CAQSGGSTDTQYF. The DNA for the CDR3 is TGTGCCCAATCGGGGGGTAGCACAGATACGCAGTATTTT.